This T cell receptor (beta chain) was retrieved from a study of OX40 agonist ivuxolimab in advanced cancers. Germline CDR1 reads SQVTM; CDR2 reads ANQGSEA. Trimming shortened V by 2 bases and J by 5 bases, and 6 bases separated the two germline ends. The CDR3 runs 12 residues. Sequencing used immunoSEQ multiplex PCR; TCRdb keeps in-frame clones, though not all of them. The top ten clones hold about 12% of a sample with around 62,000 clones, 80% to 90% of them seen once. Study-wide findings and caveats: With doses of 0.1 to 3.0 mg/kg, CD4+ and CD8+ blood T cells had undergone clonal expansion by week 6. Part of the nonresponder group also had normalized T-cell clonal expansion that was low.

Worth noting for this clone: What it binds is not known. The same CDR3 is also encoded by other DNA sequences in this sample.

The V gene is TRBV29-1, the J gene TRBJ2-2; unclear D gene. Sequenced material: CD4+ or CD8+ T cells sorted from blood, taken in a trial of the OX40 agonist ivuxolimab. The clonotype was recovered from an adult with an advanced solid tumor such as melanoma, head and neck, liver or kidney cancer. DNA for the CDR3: TGCAGCGTTGAATCGGGTACCGGGGAGCTGTTTTTT. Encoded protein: CSVESGTGELFF.